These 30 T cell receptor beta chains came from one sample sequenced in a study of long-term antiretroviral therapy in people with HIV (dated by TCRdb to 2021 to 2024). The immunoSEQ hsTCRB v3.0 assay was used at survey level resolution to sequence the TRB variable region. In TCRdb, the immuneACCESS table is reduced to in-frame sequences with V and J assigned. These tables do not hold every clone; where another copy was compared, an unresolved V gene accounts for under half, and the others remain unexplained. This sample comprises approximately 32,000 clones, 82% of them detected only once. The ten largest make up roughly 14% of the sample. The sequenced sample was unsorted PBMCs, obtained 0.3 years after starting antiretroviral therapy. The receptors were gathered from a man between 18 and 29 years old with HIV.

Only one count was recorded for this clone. The CDR3 loop reads CAISDPGQGGTDTQYF. The CDR3 region has the DNA TGTGCCATCAGTGATCCCGGACAGGGTGGCACAGATACGCAGTATTTT. The chain couples TRBV10-3 to TRBJ2-3; TRBD1 matches at 8 bases. CDR1 is ENHRY and CDR2 is SYGVKD in the germline V gene. V dropped 3 bases and J dropped 1; count of bases not matched to a gene: 6. The CDR3 runs to 16 residues.

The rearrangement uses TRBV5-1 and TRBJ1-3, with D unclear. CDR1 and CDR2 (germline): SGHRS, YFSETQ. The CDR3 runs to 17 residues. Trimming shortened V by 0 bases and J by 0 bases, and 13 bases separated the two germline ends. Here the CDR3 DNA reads TGCGCCAGCAGCTTGGCCAGCGGCGCGAGCTCTGGAAACACCATATATTTT. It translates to CASSLASGASSGNTIYF.

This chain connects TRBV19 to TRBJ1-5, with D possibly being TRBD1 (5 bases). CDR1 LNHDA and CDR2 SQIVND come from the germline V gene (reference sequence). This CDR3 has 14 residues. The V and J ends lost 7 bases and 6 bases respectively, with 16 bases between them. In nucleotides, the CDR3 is TGTGCCAGTACCGACCGGGACCCAGGTCAGCCCCAGCATTTT. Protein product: CASTDRDPGQPQHF.

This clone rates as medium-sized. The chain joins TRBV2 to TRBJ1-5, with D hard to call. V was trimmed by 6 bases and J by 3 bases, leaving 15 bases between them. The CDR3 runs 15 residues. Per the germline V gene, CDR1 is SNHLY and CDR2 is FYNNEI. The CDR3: CASRGSHDLNQPQHF. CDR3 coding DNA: TGTGCCAGCAGGGGCAGCCACGATCTCAATCAGCCCCAGCATTTT.

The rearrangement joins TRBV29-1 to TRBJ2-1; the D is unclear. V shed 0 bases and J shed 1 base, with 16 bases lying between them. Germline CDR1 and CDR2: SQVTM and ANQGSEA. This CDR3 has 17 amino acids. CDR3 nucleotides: TGCAGCGTTGAAGATCTCCACAGCGACCATTCCTACAATGAGCAGTTCTTC. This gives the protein CSVEDLHSDHSYNEQFF.

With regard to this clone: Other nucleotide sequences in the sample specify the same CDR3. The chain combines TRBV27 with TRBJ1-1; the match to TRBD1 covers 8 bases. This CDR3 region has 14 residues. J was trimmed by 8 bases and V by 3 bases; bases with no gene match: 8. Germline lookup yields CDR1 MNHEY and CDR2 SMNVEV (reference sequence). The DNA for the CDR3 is TGTGCCAGCAGTTTGGGGACAGGCGGCCTAGAAGCTTTCTTT. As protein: CASSLGTGGLEAFF.

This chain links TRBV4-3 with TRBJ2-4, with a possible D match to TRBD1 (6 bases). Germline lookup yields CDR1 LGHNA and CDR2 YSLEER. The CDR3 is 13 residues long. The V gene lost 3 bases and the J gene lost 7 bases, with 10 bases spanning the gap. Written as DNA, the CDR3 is TGCGCCAGCAGCCAGGGGGCTGGTAACATTCAGTACTTC. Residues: CASSQGAGNIQYF.

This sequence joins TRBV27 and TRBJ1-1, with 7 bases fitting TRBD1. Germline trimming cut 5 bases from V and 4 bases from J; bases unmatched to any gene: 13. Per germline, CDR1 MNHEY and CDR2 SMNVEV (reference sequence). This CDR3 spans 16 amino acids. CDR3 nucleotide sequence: TGTGCCAGCAGTACCCCGACAGGGAGAGGTGCCACTGAAGCTTTCTTT. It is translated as CASSTPTGRGATEAFF.

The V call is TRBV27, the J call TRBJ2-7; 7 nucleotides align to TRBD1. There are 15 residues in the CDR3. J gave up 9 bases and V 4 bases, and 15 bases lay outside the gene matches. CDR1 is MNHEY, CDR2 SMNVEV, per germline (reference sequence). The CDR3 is CASSSLGRTGSWQYF. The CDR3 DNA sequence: TGTGCCAGCAGTTCACTGGGCCGGACAGGATCTTGGCAGTACTTC.

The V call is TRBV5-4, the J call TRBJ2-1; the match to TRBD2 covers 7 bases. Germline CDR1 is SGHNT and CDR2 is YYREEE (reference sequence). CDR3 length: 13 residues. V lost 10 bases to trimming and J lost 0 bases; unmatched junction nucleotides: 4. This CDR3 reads CAVVAGSYNEQFF. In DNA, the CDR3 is TGTGCCGTCGTAGCGGGCTCCTACAATGAGCAGTTCTTC.

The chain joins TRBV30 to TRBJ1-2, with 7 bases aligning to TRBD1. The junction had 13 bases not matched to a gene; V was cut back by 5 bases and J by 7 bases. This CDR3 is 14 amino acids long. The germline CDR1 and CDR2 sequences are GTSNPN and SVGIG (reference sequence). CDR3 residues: CAWGLQNRGRGYTF. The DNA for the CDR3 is TGTGCCTGGGGACTCCAAAACAGGGGACGTGGCTACACCTTC.

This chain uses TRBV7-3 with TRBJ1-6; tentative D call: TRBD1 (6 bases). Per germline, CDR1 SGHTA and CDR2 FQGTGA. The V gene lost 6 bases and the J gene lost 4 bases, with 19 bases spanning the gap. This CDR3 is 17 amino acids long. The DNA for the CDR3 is TGTGCCAGCAGTCCTACCGCAGGGGTGGGGTATAATTCACCCCTCCACTTT. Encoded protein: CASSPTAGVGYNSPLHF.

Written as DNA, the CDR3 is TGTGCCAGCAGTCAGGGGGGGACCCAGGAATCCTACGAGCAGTACTTC. As protein: CASSQGGTQESYEQYF. This chain links TRBV4-2 with TRBJ2-7; possibly TRBD1 or TRBD2 for D (7 bases each). This CDR3 spans 16 amino acids. The germline CDR1 and CDR2 sequences are LGHNA and YNFKEQ. V was cut by 6 bases and J by 1 base, with 19 bases left in between.

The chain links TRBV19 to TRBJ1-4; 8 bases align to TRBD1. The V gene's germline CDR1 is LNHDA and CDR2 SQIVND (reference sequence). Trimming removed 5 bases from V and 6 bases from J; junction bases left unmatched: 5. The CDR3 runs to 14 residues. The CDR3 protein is CASSATGGDEKLFF. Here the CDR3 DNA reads TGTGCCAGTAGTGCCACAGGGGGGGATGAAAAACTGTTTTTT.

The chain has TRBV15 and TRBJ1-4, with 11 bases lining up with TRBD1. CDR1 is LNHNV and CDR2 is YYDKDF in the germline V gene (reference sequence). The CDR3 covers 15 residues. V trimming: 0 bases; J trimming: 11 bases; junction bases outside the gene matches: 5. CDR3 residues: CATSRERDRGLKLFF. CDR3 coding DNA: TGTGCCACCAGCAGAGAAAGGGACAGGGGGTTGAAACTGTTTTTT.

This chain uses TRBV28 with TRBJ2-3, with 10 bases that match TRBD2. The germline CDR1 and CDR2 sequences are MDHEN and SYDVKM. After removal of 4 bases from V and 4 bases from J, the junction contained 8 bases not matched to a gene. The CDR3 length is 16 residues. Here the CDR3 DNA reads TGTGCCAGCAGTTCCCTAGCGGGAGTTCGGGCAGATACGCAGTATTTT. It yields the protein CASSSLAGVRADTQYF.

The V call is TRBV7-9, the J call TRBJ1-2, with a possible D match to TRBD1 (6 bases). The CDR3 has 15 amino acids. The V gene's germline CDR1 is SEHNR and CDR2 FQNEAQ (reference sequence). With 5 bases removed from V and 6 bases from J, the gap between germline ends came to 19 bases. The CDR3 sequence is CASSPWLGGHHGYTF. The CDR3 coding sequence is TGTGCCAGCAGCCCCTGGCTGGGGGGACATCATGGCTACACCTTC.

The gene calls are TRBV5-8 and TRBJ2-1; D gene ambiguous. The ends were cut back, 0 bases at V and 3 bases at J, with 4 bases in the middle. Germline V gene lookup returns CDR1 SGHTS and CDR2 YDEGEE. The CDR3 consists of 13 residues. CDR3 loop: CASSLGFYNEQFF. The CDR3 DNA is TGTGCCAGCAGCTTGGGGTTCTACAATGAGCAGTTCTTC.

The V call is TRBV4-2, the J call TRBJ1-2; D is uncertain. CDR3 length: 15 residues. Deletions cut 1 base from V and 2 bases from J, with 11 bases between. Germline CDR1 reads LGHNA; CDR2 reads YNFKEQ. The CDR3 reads CASSQVAGVNYGYTF. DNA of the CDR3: TGTGCCAGCAGCCAAGTGGCGGGCGTCAACTATGGCTACACCTTC.

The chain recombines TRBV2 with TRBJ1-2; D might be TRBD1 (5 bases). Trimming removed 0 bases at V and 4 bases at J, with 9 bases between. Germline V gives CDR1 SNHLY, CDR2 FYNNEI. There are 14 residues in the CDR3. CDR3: CASSEAGTGYGYTF. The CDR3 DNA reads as TGTGCCAGCAGTGAAGCGGGGACGGGCTATGGCTACACCTTC.

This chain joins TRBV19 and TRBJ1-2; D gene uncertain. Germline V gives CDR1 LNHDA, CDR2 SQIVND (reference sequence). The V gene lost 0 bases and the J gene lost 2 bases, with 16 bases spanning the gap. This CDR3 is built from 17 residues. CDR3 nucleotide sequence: TGTGCCAGTAGTATAGATGGCGAACCTATGAGGAACTATGGCTACACCTTC. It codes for CASSIDGEPMRNYGYTF.

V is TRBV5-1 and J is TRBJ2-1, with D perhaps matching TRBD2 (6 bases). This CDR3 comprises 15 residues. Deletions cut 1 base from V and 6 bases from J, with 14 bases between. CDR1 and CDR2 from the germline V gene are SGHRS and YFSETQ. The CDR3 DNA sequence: TGCGCCAGCAGCTTGTTATCTAGCGCGGGCAATGAGCAGTTCTTC. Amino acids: CASSLLSSAGNEQFF.

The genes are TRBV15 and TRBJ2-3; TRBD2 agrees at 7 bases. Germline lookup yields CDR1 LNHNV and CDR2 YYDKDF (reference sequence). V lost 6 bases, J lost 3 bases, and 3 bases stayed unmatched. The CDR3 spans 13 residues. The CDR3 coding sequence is TGTGCCACCAGTGAAGCGGGGACAGATACGCAGTATTTT. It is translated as CATSEAGTDTQYF. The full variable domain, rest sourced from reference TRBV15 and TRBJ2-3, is DAMVIQNPRYQVTQFGKPVTLSCSQTLNHNVMYWYQQKSSQAPKLLFHYYDKDFNNEADTPDNFQSRRPNTSFCFLDIRSPGLGDTAMYLCATSEAGTDTQYFGPGTRLTVL.

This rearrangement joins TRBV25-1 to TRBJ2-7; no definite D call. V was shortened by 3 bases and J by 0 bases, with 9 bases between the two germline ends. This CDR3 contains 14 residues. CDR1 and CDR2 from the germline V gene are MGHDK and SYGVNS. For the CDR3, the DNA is TGTGCCAGCAGTGACTCCCTTGTCTCCTACGAGCAGTACTTC. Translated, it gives CASSDSLVSYEQYF.

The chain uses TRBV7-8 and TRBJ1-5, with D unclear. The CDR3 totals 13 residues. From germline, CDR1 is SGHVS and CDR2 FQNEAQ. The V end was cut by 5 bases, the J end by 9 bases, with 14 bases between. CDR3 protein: CASSLPGVRPQHF. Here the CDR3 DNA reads TGTGCCAGCAGCCTCCCCGGGGTGAGGCCCCAGCATTTT.

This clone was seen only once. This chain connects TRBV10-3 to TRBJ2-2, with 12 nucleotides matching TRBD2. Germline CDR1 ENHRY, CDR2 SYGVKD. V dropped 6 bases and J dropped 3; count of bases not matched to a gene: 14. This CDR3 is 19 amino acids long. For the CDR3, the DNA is TGTGCCATCAGCGGGATGACTAGCGGGGGTAGGTCGGACACCGGGGAGCTGTTTTTT. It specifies CAISGMTSGGRSDTGELFF.

The CDR3 nucleotides are TGCGCCAGCAGCTATACAGGGGTTGAGAACACTGAAGCTTTCTTT. Protein product: CASSYTGVENTEAFF. This sequence joins TRBV5-1 and TRBJ1-1; 7 bases match TRBD1. The CDR3 length is 15 residues. V lost 3 bases to trimming and J lost 1 base; unmatched junction nucleotides: 6. Germline lookup yields CDR1 SGHRS and CDR2 YFSETQ. The variable domain in full, completed from reference TRBV5-1 and TRBJ1-1, reads KAGVTQTPRYLIKTRGQQVTLSCSPISGHRSVSWYQQTPGQGLQFLFEYFSETQRNKGNFPGRFSGRQFSNSRSEMNVSTLELGDSALYLCASSYTGVENTEAFFGQGTRLTVV.

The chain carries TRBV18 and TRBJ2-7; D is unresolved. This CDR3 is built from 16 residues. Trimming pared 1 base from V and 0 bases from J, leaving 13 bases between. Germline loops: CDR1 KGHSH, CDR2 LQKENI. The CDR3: CASSPLEALSSYEQYF. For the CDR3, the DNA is TGTGCCAGCTCACCACTCGAGGCTTTGAGCTCCTACGAGCAGTACTTC.

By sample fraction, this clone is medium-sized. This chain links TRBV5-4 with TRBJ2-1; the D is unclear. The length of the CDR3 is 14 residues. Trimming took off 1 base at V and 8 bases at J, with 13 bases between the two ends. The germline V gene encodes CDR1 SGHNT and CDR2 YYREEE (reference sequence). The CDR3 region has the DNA TGTGCCAGCAGCTTGTCCCTCCGGTTGGATGAGCAGTTCTTC. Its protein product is CASSLSLRLDEQFF.

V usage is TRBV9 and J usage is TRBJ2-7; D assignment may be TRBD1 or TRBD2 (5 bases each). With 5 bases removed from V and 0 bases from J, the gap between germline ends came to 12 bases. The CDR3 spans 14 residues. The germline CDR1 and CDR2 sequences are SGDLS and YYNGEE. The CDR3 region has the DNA TGTGCCAGCAGTACCGGGACGGCCTCCTACGAGCAGTACTTC. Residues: CASSTGTASYEQYF.